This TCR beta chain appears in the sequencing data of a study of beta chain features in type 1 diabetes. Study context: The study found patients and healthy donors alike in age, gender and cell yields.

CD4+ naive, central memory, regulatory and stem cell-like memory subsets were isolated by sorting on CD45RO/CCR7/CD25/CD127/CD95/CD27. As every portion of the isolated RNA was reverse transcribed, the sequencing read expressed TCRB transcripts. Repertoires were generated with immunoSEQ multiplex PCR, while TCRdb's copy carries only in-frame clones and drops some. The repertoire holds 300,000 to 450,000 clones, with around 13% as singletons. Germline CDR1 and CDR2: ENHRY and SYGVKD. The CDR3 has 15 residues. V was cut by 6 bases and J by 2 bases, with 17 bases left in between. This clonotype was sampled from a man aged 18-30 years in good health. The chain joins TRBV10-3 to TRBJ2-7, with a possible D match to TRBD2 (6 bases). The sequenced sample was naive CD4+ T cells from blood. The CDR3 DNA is TGTGCCATCAGAAGCTCGTCAGGGAGGCCCTACGAGCAGTACTTC. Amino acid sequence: CAIRSSSGRPYEQYF.